The 17 T cell receptor beta chains below all came from one sample that was sequenced in a study of T cell repertoires in cytomegalovirus infection. Via MiXCR, TCRdb re-called the reads, giving one row per CDR3 protein. The profile shows 200,000 or so distinct CDR3 sequences, about 28% of them singletons. Sequencing was carried out using PBMCs. The receptors stem from a human donor in good health (CMV status not recorded). Some clones in this sample may be carry-over from other donors' samples.

In this sample, this clonotype turned up many times. The chain uses TRBV29-1 and TRBJ1-5; TRBD1 might be the D (5 bases). The CDR3 loop spans 13 amino acids. Per the germline V gene, CDR1 is SQVTM and CDR2 is ANQGSEA. Trimming took 4 bases from V and 2 from J, leaving 9 bases between them. This CDR3 reads CSVAGQGNQPQHF. In DNA form, the CDR3 reads TGCAGCGTTGCCGGACAAGGCAATCAGCCCCAGCATTTT.

Notes on this clonotype: Relative to the germline gene, one junction end is altered; a read error may explain this. The chain couples TRBV19 to TRBJ1-6; possible D gene TRBD1, 6 bases. This CDR3 comprises 16 residues. Germline values: CDR1 LNHDA, CDR2 SQIVND (reference sequence). In DNA form, the CDR3 reads TGTGCCAGTAGTATAAGGTCCGGACAGATTACTTCACCCCTCCTCTTT. Its protein is CASSIRSGQITSPLLF.

This clonotype turned up a few times. V usage is TRBV12-3 or TRBV12-4 and J usage is TRBJ2-1, with D perhaps matching TRBD2 (7 bases). The CDR3 contains 13 residues. Between the trimmed V and J ends, which lost 8 bases and 2 bases, there was a span of 10 bases. The CDR3 DNA follows: TGTGCCAGCGGGGGGGCCGCCTACAATGAGCAGTTCTTC. It encodes CASGGAAYNEQFF.

On this clonotype itself: Given a much more abundant clone one base away, this may be a read error. The rearrangement joins TRBV7-2 to TRBJ1-5; D is undetermined. This CDR3 is built from 14 residues. Germline V gene data show CDR1 as SGHTA and CDR2 as FQGNSA. CDR3 nucleotides: TGTGCCATCAGCCCGAGTCGGGGCAATCAGCCCCAGCATTTT. Its translation is CAISPSRGNQPQHF.

This clonotype was seen at least ten times. The V and J genes are TRBV7-2 and TRBJ2-7, with a tentative D call TRBD2 (6 bases). The V gene's germline CDR1 is SGHTA and CDR2 FQGNSA. The CDR3 covers 14 residues. V was trimmed by 2 bases and J by 0 bases, leaving 8 bases between them. DNA for the CDR3: TGTGCCAGCAGCTTAAGGAGGGCCTCCTACGAGCAGTACTTC. As protein: CASSLRRASYEQYF.

Worth noting for this clonotype: Just one base apart from a much larger clone, this may be a read error. CDR3 coding DNA: TGTTCCAGCACCGACCAGCGGGGGGATACGCAGTATTTT. Its translation is CSSTDQRGDTQYF. The chain couples TRBV2 to TRBJ2-3, with 8 bases fitting TRBD2. The CDR3 covers 13 residues. Germline CDR1 SNHLY, CDR2 FYNNEI.

This chain links TRBV12-3 or TRBV12-4 with TRBJ1-5; D call uncertain. Trimming stripped 3 bases from V and 4 bases from J, with 10 bases between. This CDR3 comprises 14 residues. For the CDR3, the DNA is TGTGCCAGCAGTTTGGCAGCCACTAATCAGCCCCAGCATTTT. This sequence encodes CASSLAATNQPQHF.

This clonotype showed up many times. The rearrangement links TRBV7-2 to TRBJ1-1; D perhaps matches TRBD1 (5 bases). V lost 1 base to trimming and J lost 5 bases, with 11 bases between them. The CDR3 runs 14 residues. Per the germline V gene, CDR1 is SGHTA and CDR2 is FQGNSA. The CDR3 sequence is CASSLGPQETEAFF. CDR3 DNA sequence: TGTGCCAGCAGCTTAGGCCCACAGGAGACTGAAGCTTTCTTT.

The chain is built from TRBV7-8 and TRBJ1-3; TRBD1 aligns across 7 bases. Germline lookup yields CDR1 SGHVS and CDR2 FQNEAQ. V gave up 5 bases and J gave up 0 bases; unmatched junction bases: 7. This CDR3 contains 16 residues. DNA for the CDR3: TGTGCCAGCAGCCGCTACAGGGGAAGCTCTGGAAACACCATATATTTT. Its protein is CASSRYRGSSGNTIYF.

The chain is built from TRBV28 and TRBJ1-2; TRBD1 is a possible D gene (6 bases). In germline, CDR1 is MDHEN, CDR2 SYDVKM. This CDR3 comprises 13 residues. V gave up 7 bases and J gave up 6 bases, with 15 bases separating them. As DNA, the CDR3 is TGTGCCAGCATTGCTGTGGGGGCGAATGGCTACACCTTC. Its protein product is CASIAVGANGYTF.

On this clonotype: The germline gene is not matched at one end of the junction; a read error may be the cause. The chain is built from TRBV18 and TRBJ1-1; 8 bases align to TRBD1. Germline loops: CDR1 KGHSH, CDR2 LQKENI. This CDR3 region has 14 residues. The CDR3: CASSQGQANTEVFF. CDR3 in DNA: TGTGCCAGCTCACAGGGACAGGCGAACACTGAAGTTTTCTTT.

This clonotype appeared a few times. The DNA for the CDR3 is TGTGCCAGCAGCTTAGGGGAAATTACTATGAACACTGAAGCTTTCTTT. This translates into CASSLGEITMNTEAFF. The V gene is TRBV7-2, the J gene TRBJ1-1; D is unclear. V was trimmed by 1 base and J by 0 bases, leaving 12 bases between them. There are 16 residues in the CDR3. Germline V CDR1 and CDR2: SGHTA, FQGNSA.

As regards this clonotype: Possible read error: a much larger clone is one base away. The CDR3 spells CSARADGVYNEQFF. The CDR3 nucleotides are TGCAGTGCTAGGGCGGACGGGGTTTACAATGAGCAGTTCTTC. The chain joins TRBV20-1 to TRBJ2-1, with D possibly being TRBD2 (5 bases). V lost 3 bases and J 4 bases, leaving 13 bases between the germline ends. The germline CDR1 and CDR2 sequences are DFQATT and SNEGSKA (reference sequence). This CDR3 is built from 14 residues.

In this sample, this clonotype turned up a few times. The chain uses TRBV6-2 or TRBV6-3 and TRBJ2-1; D is uncertain. This CDR3 spans 15 amino acids. Per germline, CDR1 MNHEY and CDR2 SVGEGT. V was pared by 2 bases and J by 0 bases, with 8 bases between. The DNA of the CDR3 is TGTGCCAGCAGTTACAGAGGTAGCTCCTACAATGAGCAGTTCTTC. It encodes CASSYRGSSYNEQFF.

The chain recombines TRBV7-2 with TRBJ1-6; TRBD1 is a possible D gene (6 bases). Per the germline V gene, CDR1 is SGHTA and CDR2 is FQGNSA. The CDR3 extends over 15 amino acids. Trimming stripped 0 bases from V and 7 bases from J, with 10 bases between. The CDR3 spells CASSLAAGQNSPLHF. As DNA, the CDR3 is TGTGCCAGCAGCTTAGCTGCAGGACAGAATTCACCCCTCCACTTT.

The chain carries TRBV6-5 and TRBJ2-6, with unresolved D. Trimming shortened V by 2 bases and J by 0 bases, and 8 bases separated the two germline ends. CDR3 length: 16 residues. The germline V gene has CDR1 MNHEY and CDR2 SVGAGI. The CDR3 DNA sequence: TGTGCCAGCAGTTACATACAGTTCTCTGGGGCCAACGTCCTGACTTTC. Amino acids: CASSYIQFSGANVLTF.

This rearrangement joins TRBV6-2 or TRBV6-3 to TRBJ1-6; 9 bases map to TRBD1. The CDR3 totals 15 residues. V lost 6 bases to trimming and J lost 2 bases; unmatched junction nucleotides: 2. The germline V gene encodes CDR1 MNHEY and CDR2 SVGEGT. The CDR3 nucleotides read TGTGCCAGCAGGAGGGACAGGGCCTATAATTCACCCCTCCACTTT. It yields the protein CASRRDRAYNSPLHF.